This TCR beta chain comes out of a study of blood T cell repertoires in COVID-19. Background on the study: Some COVID-19 samples were acute and others convalescent; all came from the United States, Italy and Spain.

This clone was observed a few times. Those enrolled, adults aged about 18 to 89 years, came from about two dozen US areas. Assay used: immunoSEQ multiplex PCR; TCRdb lists only in-frame clones, some missing. The profile shows about 160,000 clones, about 84% of them singletons. J was trimmed by 0 bases and V by 0 bases; bases with no gene match: 6. The CDR3 covers 17 residues. CDR1 and CDR2 (germline): LGHNA, YNFKEQ. The source of this sequence is a woman aged 40 to 49 with acute COVID-19. The material sequenced was PBMCs or T cells enriched from blood (not recorded which). The J gene is TRBJ2-7, the V gene TRBV4-2; the match to TRBD2 covers 9 bases. The CDR3 DNA is TGTGCCAGCAGCCAAGATCTTCAGACTAGCGGCTCCTACGAGCAGTACTTC. This sequence encodes CASSQDLQTSGSYEQYF.